These 26 T cell receptor beta chains were sequenced from one sample in a study of blood T cell repertoires in COVID-19. Sequencing was performed with immunoSEQ multiplex PCR; in TCRdb, only in-frame clones are kept and a portion is missing. The profile covers around 330,000 clones, with around 85% appearing a single time and around 1.9% taken by the ten largest. The specimen was PBMCs or T cells enriched from blood (not recorded which). These receptors were obtained from a woman between 25 and 40 years old who had been exposed to COVID-19.

In this sample, this clone turned up a few times. The chain carries TRBV27 and TRBJ1-2, with 7 bases identical to TRBD1. The germline V gene has CDR1 MNHEY and CDR2 SMNVEV (reference sequence). V trimming: 0 bases; J trimming: 4 bases; junction bases outside the gene matches: 8. This CDR3 contains 16 residues. The CDR3, as DNA: TGTGCCAGCAGTTTATCCCAGACAGGGCCCTTCTATGGCTACACCTTC. It specifies CASSLSQTGPFYGYTF.

This clone was counted only a few times. V usage is TRBV27 and J usage is TRBJ1-1, with 11 bases fitting TRBD1. Germline V gene lookup returns CDR1 MNHEY and CDR2 SMNVEV (reference sequence). The CDR3 length is 15 residues. J was trimmed by 7 bases and V by 4 bases; bases with no gene match: 8. The CDR3, as DNA: TGTGCCAGCAGTTGGCTGGACAGGGGGCGTTTTGAAGCTTTCTTT. Its translation is CASSWLDRGRFEAFF.

A single count supports this clone. The V gene is TRBV30, the J gene TRBJ1-1, with TRBD1 identical over 8 bases. J was trimmed by 7 bases and V by 2 bases; bases with no gene match: 9. This CDR3 region has 14 residues. Germline CDR1 and CDR2: GTSNPN and SVGIG (reference sequence). CDR3 loop: CAWSSGQGVFEAFF. CDR3 bases: TGTGCCTGGAGTTCTGGACAGGGAGTTTTTGAAGCTTTCTTT.

The chain is built from TRBV10-3 and TRBJ1-2, with a possible D match to TRBD1 (5 bases). The germline CDR1 and CDR2 sequences are ENHRY and SYGVKD. The CDR3 sequence is 13 residues long. The V end lost 0 bases, the J end lost 8 bases, and 10 bases lay between the germline ends. The CDR3 region is CAISESWGEGYTF. CDR3 bases: TGTGCCATCAGTGAGTCATGGGGGGAAGGCTACACCTTC.

This clone has only one observation. The chain joins TRBV28 to TRBJ1-1, with TRBD1 identical over 7 bases. Germline CDR1 is MDHEN and CDR2 is SYDVKM. Losses at the gene ends were 5 bases for V and 5 bases for J; bases not matched to a gene: 11. CDR3 size: 15 residues. CDR3 residues: CASSQTQGVGTEAFF. As DNA, the CDR3 is TGTGCCAGCAGTCAGACGCAGGGGGTGGGAACTGAAGCTTTCTTT. Drawing the rest from reference TRBV28 and TRBJ1-1, the complete variable domain is DVKVTQSSRYLVKRTGEKVFLECVQDMDHENMFWYRQDPGLGLRLIYFSYDVKMKEKGDIPEGYSVSREKKERFSLILESASTNQTSMYLCASSQTQGVGTEAFFGQGTRLTVV.

The CDR3 is CASSSQTGGVTEAFF. CDR3 DNA: TGTGCCAGCAGCTCCCAGACAGGGGGCGTCACTGAAGCTTTCTTT. V gene TRBV7-8 combines with J gene TRBJ1-1; 10 nucleotides match TRBD1. CDR3 length: 15 residues. The V gene's germline CDR1 is SGHVS and CDR2 FQNEAQ. V shed 4 bases and J 4 bases; nucleotides not matched to a gene: 6. The full variable domain, its missing parts supplied by reference TRBV7-8 and TRBJ1-1, is GAGVSQSPRYKVAKRGQDVALRCDPISGHVSLFWYQQALGQGPEFLTYFQNEAQLDKSGLPSDRFFAERPEGSVSTLKIQRTQQEDSAVYLCASSSQTGGVTEAFFGQGTRLTVV.

The rearrangement joins TRBV28 to TRBJ1-5; 7 nucleotides line up with TRBD1. The CDR3 runs to 16 residues. V shed 8 bases, J shed 2 bases, and the junction held 12 bases outside the gene matches. CDR1 is MDHEN, CDR2 SYDVKM, per germline. In DNA form, the CDR3 reads TGTGCCAGCCCCCCCCCTCAGGGGGGCGGCAATCAGCCCCAGCATTTT. Protein sequence: CASPPPQGGGNQPQHF.

This chain joins TRBV5-1 and TRBJ2-1; the D gene is possibly TRBD2 (6 bases). There are 18 residues in the CDR3. V lost 0 bases to trimming and J lost 0 bases, with 16 bases between them. Germline loops: CDR1 SGHRS, CDR2 YFSETQ. Written as DNA, the CDR3 is TGCGCCAGCAGCTTGGACCTGATAGCGGCTAGCTCCTACAATGAGCAGTTCTTC. Translation: CASSLDLIAASSYNEQFF.

Written as DNA, the CDR3 is TGTGCCAGTCGGTCCCCAGGGGGCGAGCAGTACTTC. Amino acids: CASRSPGGEQYF. This chain uses TRBV3-1 (or the pseudogene TRBV3-2) with TRBJ2-7, with 7 nucleotides matching TRBD1. The V gene end was trimmed by 9 bases and the J gene end by 6 bases; junction bases not matched to a gene: 8. CDR1 LGHDT and CDR2 YNNKEL come from the germline V gene (reference sequence). This CDR3 is built from 12 residues.

This sequence joins TRBV7-2 and TRBJ2-5; D is ambiguous. CDR1 and CDR2 (germline): SGHTA, FQGNSA. V lost 4 bases and J lost 6, with 12 bases in between. The CDR3 extends over 13 amino acids. CDR3: CASSSDSPQTQYF. As DNA, the CDR3 is TGTGCCAGCAGCTCCGATAGCCCGCAGACCCAGTACTTC.

The rearrangement uses TRBV9 and TRBJ1-3, with D maybe TRBD1 (5 bases). The CDR3 runs to 16 residues. V was trimmed by 2 bases and J by 0 bases, leaving 12 bases between them. Germline lookup yields CDR1 SGDLS and CDR2 YYNGEE. The CDR3 protein is CASSVDNRISGNTIYF. The CDR3 nucleotides are TGTGCCAGCAGCGTTGACAACAGGATCTCTGGAAACACCATATATTTT.

The rearrangement links TRBV28 to TRBJ2-1; a weak D match, TRBD1 (5 bases). The CDR3 totals 18 residues. The germline V gene encodes CDR1 MDHEN and CDR2 SYDVKM. Trimming left V 2 bases short and J 0 bases short, with 17 bases between. This chain's CDR3 is CASSLTATVLVSYNEQFF. The DNA of the CDR3 is TGTGCCAGCAGTTTAACCGCGACAGTATTAGTCTCCTACAATGAGCAGTTCTTC.

The chain uses TRBV30 and TRBJ1-2; a weak D match, TRBD1 (5 bases). Trimming removed 2 bases from V and 3 bases from J, with 13 bases in between. The CDR3 is made up of 14 amino acids. Germline CDR1 and CDR2: GTSNPN and SVGIG (reference sequence). The CDR3 is CAWSRTGRDYGYTF. The CDR3 DNA reads TGTGCCTGGAGTCGTACAGGCCGCGACTATGGCTACACCTTC.

This clone occurred once. This rearrangement joins TRBV5-1 to TRBJ1-2; D is unresolved. Germline V gene sequence: CDR1 SGHRS, CDR2 YFSETQ. The CDR3 consists of 13 residues. Deletions cut 6 bases from V and 2 bases from J, with 11 bases between. The CDR3 sequence: CASTVDGNYGYTF. In DNA form, the CDR3 reads TGCGCCAGCACCGTTGACGGGAACTATGGCTACACCTTC.

The V and J genes are TRBV19 and TRBJ2-7, with D unresolved. Deletions cut 2 bases from V and 6 bases from J, with 8 bases between. In germline, CDR1 is LNHDA, CDR2 SQIVND (reference sequence). This CDR3 contains 12 residues. This CDR3 is CASSISAGEQYF. The CDR3 DNA sequence: TGTGCCAGTAGTATATCCGCCGGCGAGCAGTACTTC.

This sequence joins TRBV7-9 and TRBJ2-5; 7 bases fit TRBD2. J gave up 2 bases and V 2 bases, and 5 bases lay outside the gene matches. This CDR3 is built from 15 residues. CDR1 is SEHNR and CDR2 is FQNEAQ in the germline V gene (reference sequence). For the CDR3, the DNA is TGTGCCAGCAGCTTAACTAGCGCACATCAAGAGACCCAGTACTTC. Protein: CASSLTSAHQETQYF.

The chain carries TRBV28 and TRBJ2-1; TRBD1 matches 8 bases. This CDR3 has 18 amino acids. Per the germline V gene, CDR1 is MDHEN and CDR2 is SYDVKM. V was clipped by 5 bases and J by 5 bases; unmatched bases: 17. The DNA of the CDR3 is TGTGCCAGCAGTCCCAAAACCCCCGAACAGGGGGTGGACAATGAGCAGTTCTTC. Protein product: CASSPKTPEQGVDNEQFF. The full variable domain, its missing parts supplied by reference TRBV28 and TRBJ2-1, is DVKVTQSSRYLVKRTGEKVFLECVQDMDHENMFWYRQDPGLGLRLIYFSYDVKMKEKGDIPEGYSVSREKKERFSLILESASTNQTSMYLCASSPKTPEQGVDNEQFFGPGTRLTVL.

The V and J genes are TRBV10-3 and TRBJ2-6; TRBD1 aligns across 9 bases. Germline V lookup: CDR1 ENHRY, CDR2 SYGVKD. The CDR3 runs to 17 residues. J gave up 4 bases and V 4 bases, and 8 bases lay outside the gene matches. This CDR3 is CAISGSGTGRGANVLTF. Here the CDR3 DNA reads TGTGCCATCAGTGGTTCCGGGACAGGGAGAGGGGCCAACGTCCTGACTTTC.

This chain uses TRBV5-1 with TRBJ1-2; D might be TRBD1 (5 bases). Germline V gene lookup returns CDR1 SGHRS and CDR2 YFSETQ. The ends were cut back, 0 bases at V and 7 bases at J, with 13 bases in the middle. The CDR3 totals 14 residues. CDR3 protein: CASSLDQGTIGYTF. DNA for the CDR3: TGCGCCAGCAGCTTGGATCAGGGAACGATTGGCTACACCTTC.

The V and J genes are TRBV21-1 and TRBJ1-6; the D call TRBD1 from the table was never checked on the DNA. TRBV21-1 has pseudogene status. The CDR3 loop spans 20 amino acids. DNA of the CDR3: TGTGCCAGCTGGGCAGACGTATTGACAGGGGGGAGGGGATATAATTCACCCCTCCACTTT. This translates into CASWADVLTGGRGYNSPLHF.

This sequence joins TRBV27 and TRBJ2-7; TRBD1 matches 7 bases. J gave up 3 bases and V 3 bases, and 14 bases lay outside the gene matches. Germline lookup yields CDR1 MNHEY and CDR2 SMNVEV (reference sequence). The CDR3 loop spans 17 amino acids. Here the CDR3 DNA reads TGTGCCAGCAGTTTTCGCGGTCTGAGGGGGCTGGACTACGAGCAGTACTTC. Its protein is CASSFRGLRGLDYEQYF.

V usage is TRBV10-3 and J usage is TRBJ1-1; D unclear. The germline gives CDR1 ENHRY, CDR2 SYGVKD. CDR3 size: 14 residues. V shed 4 bases and J shed 5 bases, with 14 bases lying between them. The CDR3 protein is CAISGQESGTEAFF. CDR3 nucleotide sequence: TGTGCCATCAGTGGGCAAGAATCGGGGACTGAAGCTTTCTTT.

A note on this clone: This may be a read error: a much more frequent sequence differs by one nucleotide. This rearrangement joins TRBV2 to TRBJ2-7; D gene ambiguous. The germline V gene encodes CDR1 SNHLY and CDR2 FYNNEI. Trimming shortened V by 5 bases and J by 4 bases, and 6 bases separated the two germline ends. This CDR3 spans 11 amino acids. CDR3 residues: CASSPLYEQYF. The DNA for the CDR3 is TGTGCCAGCAGTCCCCTTTACGAGCAGTACTTC.

The chain combines TRBV28 with TRBJ1-3; D is undetermined. Per germline, CDR1 MDHEN and CDR2 SYDVKM. Trimming cost V 7 bases and J 0 bases, with 10 bases left between them. The CDR3 length is 14 residues. The CDR3 DNA reads as TGTGCCAGCACCAAGGACTTCTCTGGAAACACCATATATTTT. Translation: CASTKDFSGNTIYF.

The chain employs TRBV3-1 (or the pseudogene TRBV3-2) and TRBJ2-2; 12 bases agree with TRBD2. This CDR3 region has 18 residues. Per germline, CDR1 LGHDT and CDR2 YNNKEL (reference sequence). With 7 bases clipped from V and 5 bases from J, the junction kept 14 bases outside the gene matches. This CDR3 is CASTPGLAGVGETGELFF. The CDR3 DNA reads TGTGCCAGCACCCCGGGACTAGCGGGTGTGGGTGAGACCGGGGAGCTGTTTTTT.

The chain joins TRBV27 to TRBJ2-1; D may be TRBD1 (6 bases). V shed 2 bases and J shed 3 bases, with 17 bases lying between them. There are 17 residues in the CDR3. Germline values: CDR1 MNHEY, CDR2 SMNVEV (reference sequence). For the CDR3, the DNA is TGTGCCAGCAGTTTAGAGAGTCATCAGGGGTACTACAATGAGCAGTTCTTC. Encoded protein: CASSLESHQGYYNEQFF.